Listed below are T cell receptor beta chains from one sample, sequenced in a study of blood T cell repertoires in COVID-19. Using immunoSEQ multiplex PCR, the repertoire was profiled, and TCRdb retains in-frame clones only, with some absent. The sample has approximately 170,000 clones; roughly nine tenths are singletons. Material for sequencing was peripheral blood. These receptors originate from an older woman with acute or convalescent COVID-19. Both conserved end residues are part of each CDR3. The order of the fields is V gene, CDR3 length, D gene, clone size, J gene, CDR3 protein, CDR3 DNA. A D gene is named only where the DNA matches it firmly. Part of the rows lack a size; the others show once, few, many or a class for expanded clones.

>TRBV4-2|14|TRBD2|.|TRBJ2-7
CASSQQPGLAKQYF
TGTGCCAGCAGCCAACAACCGGGACTAGCGAAGCAGTACTTC
>TRBV7-9|14|.|.|TRBJ2-7
CASSFGGTTYEQYF
TGTGCCAGCAGCTTCGGAGGGACGACTTACGAGCAGTACTTC
>TRBV12-3/TRBV12-4|12|.|.|TRBJ1-1
CASSLDVRAAFF
TGTGCCAGCAGTTTAGATGTCAGGGCGGCTTTCTTT
>TRBV5-8|15|.|.|TRBJ1-6
CASSGGVSYNSPLHF
TGTGCCAGCAGCGGAGGGGTTTCCTATAATTCACCCCTCCACTTT
>TRBV4-3|15|.|.|TRBJ1-3
CASSQGPGGGNTIYF
TGCGCCAGCAGCCAGGGGCCGGGGGGTGGAAACACCATATATTTT
>TRBV5-1|15|TRBD2|.|TRBJ2-5
CASSFGGVSGETQYF
TGCGCCAGCAGCTTTGGGGGGGTTTCGGGAGAGACCCAGTACTTC
>TRBV7-2|19|TRBD2|.|TRBJ2-1
CASSLVPSGMASNYNEQFF
TGTGCCAGCAGCTTAGTCCCTAGCGGAATGGCTTCTAATTACAATGAGCAGTTCTTC
>TRBV4-2|15|.|.|TRBJ1-1
CASSQGGTKNTEAFF
TGTGCCAGCAGCCAAGGGGGGACAAAAAACACTGAAGCTTTCTTT
>TRBV4-1|15|TRBD2|once|TRBJ2-5
CASSQGRLAQETQYF
TGCGCCAGCAGCCAAGGAAGACTAGCCCAAGAGACCCAGTACTTC
>TRBV7-3|16|.|.|TRBJ2-2
CASSPQGGGATGELFF
TGTGCCAGCAGCCCCCAAGGGGGAGGGGCCACCGGGGAGCTGTTTTTT
>TRBV19|11|.|.|TRBJ1-1
CASRGNTEAFF
TGTGCCAGCAGGGGGAACACTGAAGCTTTCTTT
>TRBV24-1|17|TRBD1|.|TRBJ2-2
CATSARDRANIPGELFF
TGTGCCACCAGTGCCAGGGACAGGGCGAACATCCCCGGGGAGCTGTTTTTT
>TRBV4-1|14|.|.|TRBJ1-1
CASSYQDGNTEAFF
TGCGCCAGCAGCTATCAGGATGGAAACACTGAAGCTTTCTTT
>TRBV6-2/TRBV6-3|16|TRBD1|.|TRBJ1-5
CASSYATGDGNQPQHF
TGTGCCAGCAGTTACGCGACAGGGGACGGCAATCAGCCCCAGCATTTT
>TRBV4-2|15|TRBD1|.|TRBJ1-2
CASSQRDRGNYGYTF
TGTGCCAGCAGCCAACGCGACAGGGGTAACTATGGCTACACCTTC
>TRBV24-1|16|.|.|TRBJ2-3
CATSDPSEQGTDTQYF
TGTGCCACCAGTGATCCATCAGAACAGGGTACAGATACGCAGTATTTT
>TRBV19|13|TRBD1|.|TRBJ1-5
CASSRTGYEPQHF
TGTGCCAGTAGTAGGACAGGGTACGAGCCCCAGCATTTT
>TRBV7-2|17|TRBD2|.|TRBJ2-1
CASSLIWLASGYNEQFF
TGTGCCAGCAGCTTAATATGGTTGGCTAGCGGTTACAATGAGCAGTTCTTC
>TRBV19|15|TRBD1|.|TRBJ2-5
CASSIVPGQQETQYF
TGTGCCAGTAGTATAGTCCCGGGACAGCAAGAGACCCAGTACTTC
>TRBV9|14|.|.|TRBJ1-2
CASSVGQAFYGYTF
TGTGCCAGCAGCGTAGGACAGGCCTTCTATGGCTACACCTTC
>TRBV2|14|TRBD1|.|TRBJ1-5
CASSRDRGNQPQHF
TGTGCCAGCAGCCGGGACAGGGGGAATCAGCCCCAGCATTTT
>TRBV24-1|13|.|.|TRBJ1-5
CATSDTSNQPQHF
TGTGCCACCAGTGATACATCTAATCAGCCCCAGCATTTT
>TRBV5-6|12|.|.|TRBJ1-2
CASSGQNYGYTF
TGTGCCAGCAGTGGACAGAATTATGGCTACACCTTC
>TRBV11-3|13|.|.|TRBJ2-5
CASSQAGRETQYF
TGTGCCAGCAGCCAAGCAGGGCGAGAGACCCAGTACTTC
>TRBV28|15|.|.|TRBJ2-7
CAAKSYRDTDYEQYF
TGTGCCGCCAAGAGTTACCGGGACACAGACTACGAGCAGTACTTC
>TRBV20-1|18|TRBD2|.|TRBJ2-3
CSASLLAGAVIVGGTQYF
TGCAGTGCTAGTCTCCTAGCGGGAGCCGTAATTGTGGGGGGTACGCAGTATTTT
>TRBV12-3/TRBV12-4|13|TRBD1|.|TRBJ2-5
CASQNRGQETQYF
TGTGCCAGCCAGAACAGGGGGCAAGAGACCCAGTACTTC
>TRBV9|15|TRBD1|.|TRBJ1-1
CASSPGQGKNTEAFF
TGTGCCAGCAGCCCGGGACAGGGCAAGAACACTGAAGCTTTCTTT
>TRBV19|13|.|.|TRBJ1-4
CASSYSGGEKLFF
TGTGCCAGTAGCTACTCGGGAGGTGAAAAACTGTTTTTT
>TRBV4-2|15|TRBD1|once|TRBJ1-2
CASSPGQGLAYGYTF
TGTGCCAGCAGCCCAGGACAGGGTTTGGCCTATGGCTACACCTTC
>TRBV9|16|TRBD2|.|TRBJ2-2
CASSVAGGRWTGELFF
TGTGCCAGCAGCGTTGCGGGAGGTAGATGGACCGGGGAGCTGTTTTTT
>TRBV11-2|13|.|.|TRBJ2-5
CASSSLSRETQYF
TGTGCCAGCAGCTCCCTATCCCGGGAGACCCAGTACTTC
>TRBV7-2|12|.|.|TRBJ1-2
CASSTQSMTPFF
TGTGCCAGCAGCACCCAATCGATGACACCTTTCTTC
>TRBV12-5|14|.|.|TRBJ1-1
CASGVEAGLTEAFF
TGTGCTAGTGGTGTCGAGGCGGGGCTCACTGAAGCTTTCTTT
>TRBV6-5|13|.|.|TRBJ1-2
CASSYSGDYGYTF
TGTGCCAGCAGTTACTCCGGGGACTATGGCTACACCTTC
>TRBV3-1/TRBV3-2|14|.|.|TRBJ1-2
CASSQGYRSYGYTF
TGTGCCAGCAGCCAAGGGTACAGGAGTTATGGCTACACCTTC
>TRBV7-9|17|TRBD1|.|TRBJ2-5
CASSFPRTGSFQETQYF
TGTGCCAGCAGCTTTCCAAGGACAGGGAGCTTCCAAGAGACCCAGTACTTC
>TRBV14|14|.|.|TRBJ2-7
CASSQRPQTYEQYF
TGTGCCAGCAGCCAACGTCCCCAGACCTACGAGCAGTACTTC
>TRBV6-6|14|TRBD2|.|TRBJ2-2
CASGTGTSTGELFF
TGTGCCAGCGGAACCGGGACTAGCACCGGGGAGCTGTTTTTT
>TRBV19|15|.|.|TRBJ1-6
CASNDQGGAGSPLHF
TGTGCCAGTAACGATCAAGGGGGGGCTGGTTCACCCCTCCACTTT
>TRBV24-1|13|.|.|TRBJ1-1
CATRAQPNTEAFF
TGTGCCACCAGGGCACAGCCGAACACTGAAGCTTTCTTT
>TRBV7-8|14|TRBD1|.|TRBJ1-6
CASSQGAKGSPLHF
TGTGCCAGCAGCCAGGGGGCAAAGGGGTCACCCCTCCACTTT
>TRBV11-2|16|.|.|TRBJ2-5
CASSKSRQDFGETQYF
TGTGCCAGCAGCAAATCAAGACAGGACTTTGGGGAGACCCAGTACTTC
>TRBV19|14|.|.|TRBJ2-5
CASRQTRAGETQYF
TGTGCCAGTAGGCAGACTAGGGCCGGAGAGACCCAGTACTTC
>TRBV28|13|.|.|TRBJ1-4
CASSLSQDEKLFF
TGTGCCAGCAGTTTATCGCAGGATGAAAAACTGTTTTTT
>TRBV6-2/TRBV6-3|14|.|many|TRBJ1-1
CASSYSGANTEAFF
TGTGCCAGCAGTTACTCGGGAGCGAACACTGAAGCTTTCTTT
>TRBV2|16|TRBD1|.|TRBJ1-1
CASSPGILRGHTEAFF
TGTGCCAGCAGCCCAGGTATTTTGAGGGGGCACACTGAAGCTTTCTTT
>TRBV18|12|.|.|TRBJ2-7
CASSETGNEQYF
TGTGCCAGCTCAGAGACAGGAAACGAGCAGTACTTC
>TRBV6-2/TRBV6-3|15|TRBD1|.|TRBJ1-5
CASSSGGQGVQPQHF
TGTGCCAGCAGTTCCGGAGGACAGGGCGTTCAGCCCCAGCATTTT
>TRBV9|14|TRBD2|.|TRBJ2-7
CASSPGTTNYEQYF
TGTGCCAGCAGCCCCGGGACTACAAACTACGAGCAGTACTTC
>TRBV9|13|.|.|TRBJ1-5
CASSASQDQPQHF
TGTGCCAGCAGCGCCTCCCAGGATCAGCCCCAGCATTTT